A single TCR beta chain is shown here with its context. This record belongs to a study of T-cell reconstitution after alpha-beta-depleted transplantation in children. Germline V gene data show CDR1 as LGHDT and CDR2 as YNNKEL (reference sequence). Trimming removed 0 bases at V and 7 bases at J, with 7 bases between. This CDR3 region has 13 residues. Unique molecular identifiers were built into the TCRbeta library. TCRdb analysed the PCR reads with MiXCR anew, one entry per CDR3 protein. This sample yields about 540,000 distinct CDR3 sequences, of which 18% are seen a single time; over 3% belongs to the top ten.

The sequence was collected from a human donor who donated a stem cell graft to a child with acute lymphoblastic leukemia. The chain combines TRBV3-1 with TRBJ2-1, with D hard to call. The material sequenced was PBMCs from the stem cell graft donor, taken from the stem cell graft. This chain's CDR3 is CASSQEFGNEQFF. In DNA, the CDR3 is TGTGCCAGCAGCCAAGAGTTCGGGAATGAGCAGTTCTTC.